The 24 T cell receptor beta chains presented below share a single source sample, sequenced in a study of cytomegalovirus exposure and HLA in healthy donors. The PCR was carried out with 60 Vbeta primers and 13 Jbeta primers. The method was immunoSEQ multiplex PCR; TCRdb's version includes in-frame clones alone and lacks a portion of them. The table lists roughly 190,000 clones, around 90% of them singletons. The specimen sequenced was PBMCs. The receptors derive from a woman in her late teens or twenties in good health and CMV-seronegative.

As to this clone: One end of the junction does not line up with germline, which may come from a read error. This chain uses TRBV5-4 with TRBJ2-5; 7 nucleotides match TRBD2. The V gene's germline CDR1 is SGHNT and CDR2 YYREEE (reference sequence). This CDR3 spans 15 amino acids. The CDR3 loop reads CASSSGGGYQEAQYF. In nucleotides, the CDR3 is TGTGCCAGCAGCTCCGGGGGAGGGTACCAAGAGGCCCAGTACTTC.

The gene calls are TRBV6-4 and TRBJ2-3; TRBD2 might be the D (6 bases). The CDR3 covers 15 residues. Per the germline V gene, CDR1 is MRHNA and CDR2 is SNTAGT. V lost 5 bases and J 0 bases, leaving 12 bases between the germline ends. CDR3 sequence (DNA): TGTGCCAGCAGTCGTCTTAGCGGCAGCACAGATACGCAGTATTTT. Its protein product is CASSRLSGSTDTQYF.

This rearrangement joins TRBV20-1 to TRBJ1-4; D gene ambiguous. Trimming shortened V by 5 bases and J by 8 bases, and 9 bases separated the two germline ends. Per the germline V gene, CDR1 is DFQATT and CDR2 is SNEGSKA (reference sequence). The CDR3 spans 11 residues. The CDR3 coding sequence is TGCAGTGCTCCGACTGAAGAAAAACTGTTTTTT. Translated, it gives CSAPTEEKLFF.

The chain recombines TRBV4-1 with TRBJ1-1, with 8 bases fitting TRBD1. The CDR3 extends over 15 amino acids. CDR1 and CDR2 from the germline V gene are MGHRA and YSYEKL. V gave up 2 bases and J gave up 8 bases; unmatched junction bases: 10. CDR3 nucleotides: TGCGCCAGCAGCCAACCGACGGGGGGACAGGTCGAAGCTTTCTTT. It codes for CASSQPTGGQVEAFF.

The chain combines TRBV7-2 with TRBJ2-6; possible D gene TRBD2, 6 bases. This CDR3 contains 17 residues. Trimming took off 6 bases at V and 0 bases at J, with 15 bases between the two ends. Germline V gene lookup returns CDR1 SGHTA and CDR2 FQGNSA. The DNA of the CDR3 is TGTGCCAGCAGGGCCTTAGCGGTGCCCTCTGGGGCCAACGTCCTGACTTTC. Translation: CASRALAVPSGANVLTF.

The chain uses TRBV25-1 and TRBJ1-3; 8 bases are a match to TRBD1. In germline, CDR1 is MGHDK, CDR2 SYGVNS. Losses at the gene ends were 3 bases for V and 2 bases for J; bases not matched to a gene: 6. The CDR3 has 16 residues. CDR3 DNA sequence: TGTGCCAGCAGTGACGTGGGACAGGAGGCTGGAAACACCATATATTTT. Its translation: CASSDVGQEAGNTIYF.

The genes are TRBV2 and TRBJ1-6; 8 nucleotides line up with TRBD1. The CDR3 consists of 18 residues. The germline gives CDR1 SNHLY, CDR2 FYNNEI. J lost 0 bases, V lost 6 bases, and 10 bases had no gene match. CDR3 sequence reads: CASSKGQGTASYNSPLHF. CDR3 coding DNA: TGTGCCAGCAGCAAAGGACAGGGAACGGCCTCCTATAATTCACCCCTCCACTTT.

The V gene is TRBV7-9, the J gene TRBJ2-1; D is ambiguous. The CDR3 is 13 amino acids. V lost 2 bases and J 5 bases, leaving 7 bases between the germline ends. CDR1 is SEHNR, CDR2 FQNEAQ, per germline (reference sequence). The CDR3 sequence is CASSLFVDNEQFF. CDR3 nucleotide sequence: TGTGCCAGCAGCTTATTCGTAGACAATGAGCAGTTCTTC.

The V call is TRBV6-1, the J call TRBJ1-6; 10 positions match TRBD1. With 4 bases clipped from V and 7 bases from J, the junction kept 7 bases outside the gene matches. Per germline, CDR1 MNHNS and CDR2 SASEGT. The CDR3 spans 16 residues. CDR3 sequence: CASSVGTGARNSPLHF. The DNA of the CDR3 is TGTGCCAGCAGTGTGGGGACAGGGGCAAGGAATTCACCCCTCCACTTT.

J is TRBJ1-5 and V is TRBV29-1; maybe TRBD1 (5 bases). The germline V and J ends were trimmed by 4 bases and 4 bases, with 11 bases remaining between them. This CDR3 region has 13 residues. Per germline, CDR1 SQVTM and CDR2 ANQGSEA. The CDR3 sequence is CSVGGGRNQPQHF. CDR3 sequence (DNA): TGCAGCGTTGGGGGGGGACGGAATCAGCCCCAGCATTTT.

To note about this clone: Other DNA sequences in the same sample also yield this CDR3. This chain joins TRBV5-1 and TRBJ2-1; TRBD1 matches at 7 bases. The ends lost 0 bases at V and 3 bases at J; junction bases unmatched: 3. CDR1 is SGHRS and CDR2 is YFSETQ in the germline V gene. The length of the CDR3 is 15 residues. CDR3 bases: TGCGCCAGCAGCTTGGTAGGGGGCAGCTACAATGAGCAGTTCTTC. It codes for CASSLVGGSYNEQFF.

J is TRBJ1-1 and V is TRBV11-3; 9 bases are shared with TRBD1. Germline values: CDR1 SGHNT, CDR2 YENEEA. CDR3 size: 14 residues. The V segment lost 5 bases and the J segment 6 bases; nucleotides outside the gene matches: 7. The CDR3 loop reads CASSLQGAGSEAFF. The CDR3 bases are TGTGCCAGCAGCCTACAGGGGGCGGGATCTGAAGCTTTCTTT.

The chain employs TRBV4-1 and TRBJ1-2; weak D call: TRBD1 (5 bases). This CDR3 spans 17 amino acids. V was shortened by 1 base and J by 7 bases, with 22 bases between the two germline ends. CDR1 and CDR2 (germline): MGHRA, YSYEKL. CDR3 amino acids: CASSQANLPRDRAGYTF. In DNA form, the CDR3 reads TGCGCCAGCAGCCAAGCCAACCTCCCCAGGGATAGGGCTGGCTACACCTTC.

The chain links TRBV1 to TRBJ1-2; the table's D call TRBD1 went unverified against the DNA. TRBV1 is termed a pseudogene. The CDR3 totals 14 residues. The DNA for the CDR3 is TGCACCAGCAGCCAAGATGGGGCGGACTATGGCTACACCTTC. It yields the protein CTSSQDGADYGYTF.

The chain combines TRBV10-1 with TRBJ2-2; 7 bases match TRBD2. The germline V gene has CDR1 WNHNN and CDR2 SYGVQD (reference sequence). The CDR3 has 15 amino acids. The trim removed 3 bases at V and 0 bases at J, leaving 1 base unmatched. Written as DNA, the CDR3 is TGCGCCAGCAGTGACGGGACTACGAACACCGGGGAGCTGTTTTTT. It encodes CASSDGTTNTGELFF.

In regard to this clone: Relative to the germline gene, one junction end is altered; a read error may explain this. The chain employs TRBV28 and TRBJ1-2; D unclear. CDR3 length: 14 amino acids. Looked up from germline, CDR1 is MDHEN and CDR2 is SYDVKM. The CDR3 DNA reads TGTGCCAGCAGTTTAGTCACAGAGGACTATGGCTACGCCTTC. This codes for CASSLVTEDYGYAF.

The chain uses TRBV12-5 and TRBJ2-3; TRBD1 matches at 7 bases. The CDR3 length is 17 residues. Germline V gene lookup returns CDR1 LGHNT and CDR2 FRNRAP. V gave up 0 bases and J gave up 2 bases; unmatched junction bases: 8. The DNA for the CDR3 is TGTGCTAGTGGTTTGGTCCAACAGGGGATGGTCACAGATACGCAGTATTTT. Translation: CASGLVQQGMVTDTQYF.

The chain uses TRBV5-1 and TRBJ1-4; 8 nucleotides align to TRBD1. V was pared by 4 bases and J by 4 bases, with 3 bases of the junction left unmatched. The CDR3 spans 14 residues. Per the germline V gene, CDR1 is SGHRS and CDR2 is YFSETQ. The DNA of the CDR3 is TGCGCCAGCAGCGCGACAGGGGTTAATGAAAAACTGTTTTTT. Residues: CASSATGVNEKLFF.

The chain has TRBV2 and TRBJ2-2; D possibly corresponds to TRBD1 (7 bases). The CDR3 sequence is 16 residues long. Deletions cut 5 bases from V and 6 bases from J, with 19 bases between. CDR1 SNHLY and CDR2 FYNNEI come from the germline V gene. The CDR3 protein is CASSPTRGQIPGELFF. The CDR3, as DNA: TGTGCCAGCAGTCCGACTAGGGGGCAAATCCCCGGGGAGCTGTTTTTT.

V is TRBV6-5 and J is TRBJ1-2; D might be TRBD1 (5 bases). The CDR3 is 13 residues long. Trimming cost V 5 bases and J 4 bases, with 11 bases left between them. Looked up from germline, CDR1 is MNHEY and CDR2 is SVGAGI. CDR3: CASSADSSYGYTF. DNA of the CDR3: TGTGCCAGCAGTGCCGACAGTAGCTATGGCTACACCTTC.

The J gene is TRBJ2-1, the V gene TRBV9; possibly TRBD2 for D (6 bases). CDR1 and CDR2 (germline): SGDLS, YYNGEE. This CDR3 spans 16 amino acids. Trimming took off 0 bases at V and 10 bases at J, with 20 bases between the two ends. DNA of the CDR3: TGTGCCAGCAGCGTAGCACAGCGGGCATCCTCTTGGGAGCAGTTCTTC. Protein product: CASSVAQRASSWEQFF.

This clone showed up just a few times. V gene TRBV27 combines with J gene TRBJ2-7, with D possibly TRBD1 on 6 matching bases. The germline V gene has CDR1 MNHEY and CDR2 SMNVEV (reference sequence). The CDR3 sequence is 13 residues long. Trimming removed 6 bases from V and 7 bases from J, with 16 bases in between. The CDR3 protein is CASRSTGTVEQYF. As DNA, the CDR3 is TGTGCCAGCAGATCGACAGGTACTGTAGAGCAGTACTTC.

The V call is TRBV9, the J call TRBJ2-7; TRBD2 agrees at 7 bases. The J segment lost 6 bases and the V segment lost 4 bases, leaving 16 bases of the junction unmatched. The CDR3 runs 16 residues. CDR1 and CDR2 (germline): SGDLS, YYNGEE. CDR3 in DNA: TGTGCCAGCAGCCCAACAGGCCGGGAGGTGATTGGCGAGCAGTACTTC. Translation gives CASSPTGREVIGEQYF.

The CDR3 protein is CASRWEVGNQPQHF. For the CDR3, the DNA is TGTGCCAGCAGGTGGGAGGTGGGGAATCAGCCCCAGCATTTT. The chain carries TRBV6-1 and TRBJ1-5; D not certain. From germline, CDR1 is MNHNS and CDR2 SASEGT. The ends were cut back, 6 bases at V and 4 bases at J, with 13 bases in the middle. The CDR3 has 14 amino acids.